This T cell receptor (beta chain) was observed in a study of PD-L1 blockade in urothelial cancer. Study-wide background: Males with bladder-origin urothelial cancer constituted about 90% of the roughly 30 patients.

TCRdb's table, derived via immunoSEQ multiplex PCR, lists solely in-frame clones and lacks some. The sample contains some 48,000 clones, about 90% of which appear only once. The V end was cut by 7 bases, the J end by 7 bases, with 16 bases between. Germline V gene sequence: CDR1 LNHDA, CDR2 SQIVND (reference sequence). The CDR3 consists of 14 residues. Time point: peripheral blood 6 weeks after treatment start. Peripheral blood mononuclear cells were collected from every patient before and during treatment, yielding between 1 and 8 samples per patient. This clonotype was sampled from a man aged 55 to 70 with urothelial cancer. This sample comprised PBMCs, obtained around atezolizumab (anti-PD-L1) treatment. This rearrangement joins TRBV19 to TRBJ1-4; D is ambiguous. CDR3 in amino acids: CASTLGGLGEKLFF. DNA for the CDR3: TGTGCCAGTACCCTGGGAGGTTTGGGTGAAAAACTGTTTTTT.